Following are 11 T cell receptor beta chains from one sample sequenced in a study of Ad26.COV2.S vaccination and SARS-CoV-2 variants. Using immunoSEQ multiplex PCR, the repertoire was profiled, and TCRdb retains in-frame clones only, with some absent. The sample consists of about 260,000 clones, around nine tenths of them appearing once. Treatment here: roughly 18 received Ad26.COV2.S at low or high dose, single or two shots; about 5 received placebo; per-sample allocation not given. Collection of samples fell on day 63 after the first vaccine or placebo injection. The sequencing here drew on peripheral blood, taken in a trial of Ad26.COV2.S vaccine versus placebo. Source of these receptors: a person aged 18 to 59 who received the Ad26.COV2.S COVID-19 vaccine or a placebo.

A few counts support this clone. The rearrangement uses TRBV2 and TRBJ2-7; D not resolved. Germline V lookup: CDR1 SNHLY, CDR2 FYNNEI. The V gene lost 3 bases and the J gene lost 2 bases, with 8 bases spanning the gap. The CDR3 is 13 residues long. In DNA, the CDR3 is TGTGCCAGCAGTGAGCGGCCCGCCTACGAGCAGTACGTC. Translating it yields CASSERPAYEQYV.

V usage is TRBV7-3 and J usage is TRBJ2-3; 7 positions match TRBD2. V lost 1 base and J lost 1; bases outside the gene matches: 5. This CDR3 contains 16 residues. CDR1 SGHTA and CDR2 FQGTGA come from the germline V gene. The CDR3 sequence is CASSLKGREGTDTQYF. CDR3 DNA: TGTGCCAGCAGCTTAAAGGGGAGGGAGGGCACAGATACGCAGTATTTT. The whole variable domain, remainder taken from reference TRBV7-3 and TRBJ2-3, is GAGVSQTPSNKVTEKGKYVELRCDPISGHTALYWYRQSLGQGPEFLIYFQGTGAADDSGLPNDRFFAVRPEGSVSTLKIQRTERGDSAVYLCASSLKGREGTDTQYFGPGTRLTVL.

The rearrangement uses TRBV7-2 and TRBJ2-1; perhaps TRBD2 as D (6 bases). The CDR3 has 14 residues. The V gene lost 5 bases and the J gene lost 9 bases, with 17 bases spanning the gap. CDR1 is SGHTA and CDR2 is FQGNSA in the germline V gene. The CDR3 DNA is TGTGCCAGCAGCCCAAGACTAGTGGGGGGTGAGCAGTTCTTC. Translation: CASSPRLVGGEQFF. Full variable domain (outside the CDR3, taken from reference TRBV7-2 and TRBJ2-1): GAGVSQSPSNKVTEKGKDVELRCDPISGHTALYWYRQSLGQGLEFLIYFQGNSAPDKSGLPSDRFSAERTGGSVSTLTIQRTQQEDSAVYLCASSPRLVGGEQFFGPGTRLTVL.

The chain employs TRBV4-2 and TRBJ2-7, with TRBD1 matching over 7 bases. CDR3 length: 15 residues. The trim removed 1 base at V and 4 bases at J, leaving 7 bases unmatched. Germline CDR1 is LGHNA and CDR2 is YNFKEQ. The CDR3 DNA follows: TGTGCCAGCAGCCAAGGACAGGGAGTGGATTACGAGCAGTACTTC. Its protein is CASSQGQGVDYEQYF.

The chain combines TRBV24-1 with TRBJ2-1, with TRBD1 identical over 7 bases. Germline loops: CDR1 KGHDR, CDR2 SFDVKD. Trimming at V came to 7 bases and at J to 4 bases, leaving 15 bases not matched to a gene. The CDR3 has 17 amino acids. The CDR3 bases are TGTGCCACCAGCGACTACTCTAGGGGGCGCTTTTACAATGAGCAGTTCTTC. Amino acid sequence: CATSDYSRGRFYNEQFF.

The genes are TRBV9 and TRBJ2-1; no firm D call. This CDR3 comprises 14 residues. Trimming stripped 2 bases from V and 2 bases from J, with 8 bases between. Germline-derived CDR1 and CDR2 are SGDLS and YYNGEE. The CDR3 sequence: CASSVAEPYNEQFF. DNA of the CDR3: TGTGCCAGCAGCGTCGCGGAACCCTACAATGAGCAGTTCTTC.

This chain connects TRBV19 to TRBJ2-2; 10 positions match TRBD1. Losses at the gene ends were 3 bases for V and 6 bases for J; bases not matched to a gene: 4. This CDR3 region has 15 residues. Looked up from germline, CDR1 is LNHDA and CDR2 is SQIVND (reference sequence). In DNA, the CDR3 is TGTGCCAGTAGTATGGGGACAGGGGTGGCCGGGGAGCTGTTTTTT. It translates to CASSMGTGVAGELFF.

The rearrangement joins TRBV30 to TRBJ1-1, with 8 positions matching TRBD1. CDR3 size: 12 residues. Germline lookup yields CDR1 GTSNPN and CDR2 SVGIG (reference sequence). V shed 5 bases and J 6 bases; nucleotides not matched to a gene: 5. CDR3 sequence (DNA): TGTGCCTGGGGACAGGGTTCGTCTGAAGCTTTCTTT. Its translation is CAWGQGSSEAFF.

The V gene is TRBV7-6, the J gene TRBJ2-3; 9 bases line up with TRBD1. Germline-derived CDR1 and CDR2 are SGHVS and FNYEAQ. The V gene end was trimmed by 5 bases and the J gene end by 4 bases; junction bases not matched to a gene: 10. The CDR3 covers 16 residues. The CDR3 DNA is TGTGCCAGCAGCCGAGAGACAGGGGGGGGAGCAGATACGCAGTATTTT. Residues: CASSRETGGGADTQYF.

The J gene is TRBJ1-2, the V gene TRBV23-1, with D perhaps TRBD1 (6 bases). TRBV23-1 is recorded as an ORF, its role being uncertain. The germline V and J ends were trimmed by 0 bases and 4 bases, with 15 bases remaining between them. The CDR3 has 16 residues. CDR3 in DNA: TGCGCCAGCAGTCAATCGGCAGGACAGCCGGGCTATGGCTACACCTTC. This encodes CASSQSAGQPGYGYTF.

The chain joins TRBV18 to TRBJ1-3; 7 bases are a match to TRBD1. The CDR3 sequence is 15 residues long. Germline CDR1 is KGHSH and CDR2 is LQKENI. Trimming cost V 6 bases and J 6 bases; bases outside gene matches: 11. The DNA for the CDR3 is TGTGCCAGCTCGCCCAGGGGGAACTTGGCAAACACCATATATTTT. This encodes CASSPRGNLANTIYF.